One TCR beta chain is described in this entry. The data stem from a study of blood T cell repertoires in COVID-19. In Cohort 3, a recovered donor had either two negative PCRs, clearance, or symptom resolution. Sequencing was performed with immunoSEQ multiplex PCR; in TCRdb, only in-frame clones are kept and a portion is missing. The table records hundreds of thousands of clones, 88% of them present only once. CDR3 length: 14 amino acids. The germline CDR1 and CDR2 sequences are SGHRS and YFSETQ. Trimming shortened V by 4 bases and J by 7 bases, and 12 bases separated the two germline ends. This chain links TRBV5-1 with TRBJ1-6; possibly TRBD1 for D (6 bases). The clonotype was recovered from a woman aged 50 to 60 who had recovered from COVID-19. The sample consisted of PBMCs or T cells enriched from blood (not recorded which). The CDR3 sequence is CASSVQGPNSPLHF. CDR3 nucleotide sequence: TGCGCCAGCAGCGTACAGGGCCCAAATTCACCCCTCCACTTT.